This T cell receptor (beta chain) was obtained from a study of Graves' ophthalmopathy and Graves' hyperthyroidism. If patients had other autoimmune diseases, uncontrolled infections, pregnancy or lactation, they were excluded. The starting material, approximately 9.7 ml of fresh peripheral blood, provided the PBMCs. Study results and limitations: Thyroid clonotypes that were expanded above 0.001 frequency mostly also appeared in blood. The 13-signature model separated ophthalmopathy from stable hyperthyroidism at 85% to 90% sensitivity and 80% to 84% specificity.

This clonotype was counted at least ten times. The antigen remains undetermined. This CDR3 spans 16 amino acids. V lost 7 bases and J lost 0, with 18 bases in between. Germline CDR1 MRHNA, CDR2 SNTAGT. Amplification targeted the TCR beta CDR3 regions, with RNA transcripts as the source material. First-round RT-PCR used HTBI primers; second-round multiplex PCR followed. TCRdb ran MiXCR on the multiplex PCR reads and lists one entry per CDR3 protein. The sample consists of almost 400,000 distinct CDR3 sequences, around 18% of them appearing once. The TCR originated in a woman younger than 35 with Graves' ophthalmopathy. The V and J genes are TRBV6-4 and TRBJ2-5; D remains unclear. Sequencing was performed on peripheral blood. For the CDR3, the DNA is TGTGCCAGCACCGAAGAAGTCCTCCGGTACCAAGAGACCCAGTACTTC. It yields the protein CASTEEVLRYQETQYF.